Shown below are 10 T cell receptor beta chains from a single sample sequenced in a study of cytomegalovirus exposure and HLA in healthy donors. This PCR relied on a set of 60 Vbeta primers and 13 Jbeta primers. The assay was immunoSEQ multiplex PCR, and TCRdb's table has in-frame clones only and misses some. The sample yields around 200,000 clones, roughly four fifths seen once. Sequenced sample: PBMCs. These receptors were collected from a young woman in good health and CMV-seropositive.

The chain is built from TRBV11-2 and TRBJ2-7; TRBD1 matches at 11 bases. The junction had 0 bases not matched to a gene; V was cut back by 1 base and J by 4 bases. The CDR3 has 14 residues. The germline CDR1 and CDR2 sequences are SGHAT and FQNNGV. The CDR3 reads CASSLGDRGYEQYF. As DNA, the CDR3 is TGTGCCAGCAGCTTAGGGGACAGGGGGTACGAGCAGTACTTC.

The V and J genes are TRBV7-2 and TRBJ2-3; perhaps TRBD2 as D (5 bases). CDR1 SGHTA and CDR2 FQGNSA come from the germline V gene. Trimming cost V 1 base and J 2 bases, with 10 bases left between them. The length of the CDR3 is 15 residues. The CDR3 DNA is TGTGCCAGCAGCTTAGTGCGGGTAAACACAGATACGCAGTATTTT. The encoded protein is CASSLVRVNTDTQYF.

The rearrangement links TRBV2 to TRBJ2-2, with 9 bases fitting TRBD2. The CDR3 is 15 amino acids. Germline V lookup: CDR1 SNHLY, CDR2 FYNNEI. With 6 bases clipped from V and 7 bases from J, the junction kept 9 bases outside the gene matches. Here the CDR3 DNA reads TGTGCCAGCAGCCGTTATAGCGGGAGCGGCGGGGAGCTGTTTTTT. Translated: CASSRYSGSGGELFF.

This chain links TRBV25-1 with TRBJ2-1, with D possibly being TRBD1 (6 bases). Germline CDR1 is MGHDK and CDR2 is SYGVNS. The CDR3 has 15 amino acids. With 0 bases removed from V and 8 bases from J, the gap between germline ends came to 14 bases. This CDR3 is CASSEYSQGNDEQFF. In DNA, the CDR3 is TGTGCCAGCAGTGAATATTCGCAGGGGAATGATGAGCAGTTCTTC.

This clone appeared a single time. The CDR3 DNA sequence: TGTGCCAGTAGGTCTACAGGGGCGAACACCGGGGAGCTGTTTTTT. Its translation: CASRSTGANTGELFF. The gene calls are TRBV19 and TRBJ2-2, with TRBD1 matching over 7 bases. The J segment lost 0 bases and the V segment lost 6 bases, leaving 4 bases of the junction unmatched. Germline lookup yields CDR1 LNHDA and CDR2 SQIVND (reference sequence). This CDR3 contains 15 residues.

V usage is TRBV10-2 and J usage is TRBJ1-2, with D perhaps matching TRBD1 (5 bases). The CDR3 contains 13 residues. The V end lost 3 bases, the J end lost 4 bases, and 9 bases lay between the germline ends. The germline V gene has CDR1 WSHSY and CDR2 SAAADI. The CDR3 bases are TGCGCCAGCAGTGAAACAGGAAGCTATGGCTACACCTTC. It specifies CASSETGSYGYTF.

The DNA for the CDR3 is TGTGCCAGCAGCTTAAACCCGGGACAGGGGGCCGGGAAGAATGGCTACACCTTC. This codes for CASSLNPGQGAGKNGYTF. The chain links TRBV7-9 to TRBJ1-2, with 12 bases that match TRBD1. This CDR3 is 18 amino acids long. The germline V gene has CDR1 SEHNR and CDR2 FQNEAQ (reference sequence). Trimming cost V 2 bases and J 6 bases; bases outside gene matches: 13.

J is TRBJ2-1 and V is TRBV19; TRBD2 aligns across 8 bases. Unmatched junction bases numbered 4, after V lost 3 bases and J lost 3 bases. The CDR3 spans 15 residues. The germline gives CDR1 LNHDA, CDR2 SQIVND (reference sequence). The CDR3: CASSMMAGGYNEQFF. The CDR3 DNA reads as TGTGCCAGTAGTATGATGGCGGGAGGCTACAATGAGCAGTTCTTC.

The chain employs TRBV18 and TRBJ2-2; 9 nucleotides match TRBD2. This CDR3 contains 15 residues. V shed 6 bases, J shed 4 bases, and the junction held 6 bases outside the gene matches. Germline values: CDR1 KGHSH, CDR2 LQKENI. The CDR3 region is CASSLAGKGTGELFF. The CDR3 DNA sequence: TGTGCCAGCTCGCTAGCGGGGAAGGGCACCGGGGAGCTGTTTTTT.

The V gene is TRBV7-2, the J gene TRBJ2-6; D is uncertain. CDR3 length equals 14 residues. Trimming stripped 8 bases from V and 4 bases from J, with 12 bases between. Germline lookup yields CDR1 SGHTA and CDR2 FQGNSA. DNA for the CDR3: TGTGCCAGCGGCGTTAGCTCCGGGGCCAACGTCCTGACTTTC. It encodes CASGVSSGANVLTF.